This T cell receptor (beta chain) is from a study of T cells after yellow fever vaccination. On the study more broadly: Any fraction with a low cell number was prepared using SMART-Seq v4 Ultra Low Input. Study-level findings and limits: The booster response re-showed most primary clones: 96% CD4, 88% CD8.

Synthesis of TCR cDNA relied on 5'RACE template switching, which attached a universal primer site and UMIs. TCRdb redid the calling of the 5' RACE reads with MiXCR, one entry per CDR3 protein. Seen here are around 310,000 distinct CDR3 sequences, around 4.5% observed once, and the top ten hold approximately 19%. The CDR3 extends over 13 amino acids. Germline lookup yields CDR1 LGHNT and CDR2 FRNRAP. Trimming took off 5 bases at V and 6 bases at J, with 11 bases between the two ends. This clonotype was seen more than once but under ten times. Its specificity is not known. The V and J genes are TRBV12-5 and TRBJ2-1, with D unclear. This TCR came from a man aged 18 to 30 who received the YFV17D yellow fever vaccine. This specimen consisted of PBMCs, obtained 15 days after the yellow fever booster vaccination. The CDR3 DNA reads TGTGCTAGTGGTCTCCCAGTGGGCAATGAGCAGTTCTTC. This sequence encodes CASGLPVGNEQFF.